This T cell receptor (beta chain) was retrieved from a study of cytomegalovirus exposure and HLA in healthy donors. Study-level points and caveats: TCR beta V- and J-gene trimming, according to a later analysis, was linked to a missense DCLRE1C variant. The study put about 180 TCR beta chains on its list as cytomegalovirus-associated.

In regard to this clone: What it binds is not known.

Among the donors, all were healthy bone marrow donors. Looked up from germline, CDR1 is LNHDA and CDR2 is SQIVND (reference sequence). The V and J ends lost 0 bases and 6 bases respectively, with 11 bases between them. The CDR3 covers 15 residues. 13 Jbeta primers and 60 Vbeta primers were used for the PCR. TCRdb's table, derived via immunoSEQ multiplex PCR, lists solely in-frame clones and lacks some. There are 95,000 to 150,000 clones in the sample; roughly 74% occur only once, and around 4% lies in the top ten. The rearrangement joins TRBV19 to TRBJ2-2; tentatively, D is TRBD2 (6 bases). The sequencing sample was made of PBMCs. The receptor comes from a man aged 40-55 years in good health and CMV-seronegative. The CDR3 bases are TGTGCCAGTAGTATAGATCAGGAGGGGCCCGGGGAGCTGTTTTTT. This encodes CASSIDQEGPGELFF.